This TCR beta chain was observed in a study of blood T cell repertoires in COVID-19. Study-wide background: Samples came from the United States, Italy and Spain, spanning acute and convalescent COVID-19. T cells, B-cell-depleted T cells, or PBMCs provided the cDNA or gDNA that served as material.

Many counts were recorded for this clone. The CDR3 is made up of 14 amino acids. Germline CDR1 reads SEHNR; CDR2 reads FQNEAQ (reference sequence). V was clipped by 5 bases and J by 7 bases; unmatched bases: 6. Per the study methods: The assay estimated nucleated cells by amplifying reference gene primers. Using immunoSEQ multiplex PCR, the repertoire was profiled, and TCRdb retains in-frame clones only, with some absent. The V and J calls and the clone size are those of that table, but D and trimming were determined from the DNA. This table has about 260,000 clones, over 80% appearing once. This TCR derives from a woman aged 35 to 49 who had recovered from COVID-19. V and J are TRBV7-9 and TRBJ2-1, with 9 positions matching TRBD2. The sequenced sample was peripheral blood. The CDR3 region has the DNA TGTGCCAGCAGCCCAGCGGGGGGAGTGAATGAGCAGTTCTTC. Translation: CASSPAGGVNEQFF.